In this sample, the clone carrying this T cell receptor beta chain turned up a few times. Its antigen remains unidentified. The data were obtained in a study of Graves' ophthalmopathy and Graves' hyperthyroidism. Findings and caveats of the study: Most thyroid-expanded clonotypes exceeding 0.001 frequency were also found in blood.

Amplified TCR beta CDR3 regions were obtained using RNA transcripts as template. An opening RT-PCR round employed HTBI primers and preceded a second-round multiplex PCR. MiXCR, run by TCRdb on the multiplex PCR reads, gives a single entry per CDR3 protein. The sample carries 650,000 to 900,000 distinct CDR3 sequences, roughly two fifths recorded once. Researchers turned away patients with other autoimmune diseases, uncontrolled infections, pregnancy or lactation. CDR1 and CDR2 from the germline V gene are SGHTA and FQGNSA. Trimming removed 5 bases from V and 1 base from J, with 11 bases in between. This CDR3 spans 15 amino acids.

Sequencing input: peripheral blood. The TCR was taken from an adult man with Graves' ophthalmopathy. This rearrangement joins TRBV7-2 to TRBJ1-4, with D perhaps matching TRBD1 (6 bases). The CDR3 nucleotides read TGTGCCAGCAGCCAAGAACAGGGAACTAATGAAAAACTGTTTTTT. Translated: CASSQEQGTNEKLFF.